A single sample gave rise to the 11 T cell receptor beta chains below, sequenced in a study of post-analysis software for immune sequencing data. Sequencing libraries made from TCR beta cDNA carried unique molecular identifiers. One entry per CDR3 protein, called by TCRdb with MiXCR from the PCR reads. The data contain about 820,000 distinct CDR3 sequences, approximately 53% of them singletons. The study's findings and limits: Five or six TRBV segments were more frequent in patients than controls; TRBV5-6, TRBV5-1 and TRBV20-1 belonged to this group.

These receptors' antigens are unknown. The sample comprised blood. These receptors all come from a girl aged 5-17 years with multiple sclerosis.

This clonotype was seen a few times. The chain joins TRBV20-1 to TRBJ1-2; D gene uncertain. Germline V CDR1 and CDR2: DFQATT, SNEGSKA (reference sequence). The germline V and J ends were trimmed by 1 base and 7 bases, with 10 bases remaining between them. This CDR3 region has 12 residues. CDR3 protein: CSARVQAGGYTF. The DNA for the CDR3 is TGCAGTGCTAGAGTGCAGGCAGGTGGCTACACCTTC.

This clonotype was counted between two and nine times. The chain employs TRBV6-6 and TRBJ1-2; D not resolved. This CDR3 is built from 13 residues. Germline loops: CDR1 MNHNY, CDR2 SVGAGI (reference sequence). The V end lost 10 bases, the J end lost 0 bases, and 12 bases lay between the germline ends. CDR3 DNA sequence: TGTGCCACCCACGCGACCACTAACTATGGCTACACCTTC. It encodes CATHATTNYGYTF.

This sequence joins TRBV20-1 and TRBJ2-7, with 7 bases that match TRBD2. Germline CDR1 and CDR2: DFQATT and SNEGSKA (reference sequence). Losses at the gene ends were 5 bases for V and 3 bases for J; bases not matched to a gene: 10. This CDR3 has 14 residues. The CDR3 reads CSAPPGGGGYEQYF. In nucleotides, the CDR3 is TGCAGTGCTCCTCCGGGCGGGGGTGGCTACGAGCAGTACTTC.

V and J are TRBV6-6 and TRBJ2-1; 8 nucleotides line up with TRBD2. The germline V gene encodes CDR1 MNHNY and CDR2 SVGAGI (reference sequence). The CDR3 runs to 16 residues. Trimming took 0 bases from V and 15 from J; bases not matched to a gene: 16. This CDR3 reads CASSYSIPQLSGSGFF. Here the CDR3 DNA reads TGTGCCAGCAGTTACTCGATACCACAGTTGAGCGGGAGTGGGTTCTTC.

The sample holds a few counts of this clonotype. V usage is TRBV5-5 and J usage is TRBJ2-4; D gene unclear. The V gene lost 3 bases and the J gene lost 9 bases, with 19 bases spanning the gap. The CDR3 runs 15 residues. CDR1 is SGHKS, CDR2 YYEKEE, per germline (reference sequence). CDR3 DNA: TGTGCCAGCAGCTATTCCCGGGTAGATTCGAGCATTCAGTACTTC. Its translation is CASSYSRVDSSIQYF. The full variable domain, with the rest looked up from reference TRBV5-5 and TRBJ2-4, is DAGVTQSPTHLIKTRGQQVTLRCSPISGHKSVSWYQQVLGQGPQFIFQYYEKEERGRGNFPDRFSARQFPNYSSELNVNALLLGDSALYLCASSYSRVDSSIQYFGAGTRLSVL.

This clonotype has just a few counts. The V gene is TRBV25-1, the J gene TRBJ2-5, with 8 bases matching TRBD1. CDR3 length: 15 amino acids. Germline CDR1 and CDR2: MGHDK and SYGVNS. J gave up 1 base and V 5 bases, and 6 bases lay outside the gene matches. The CDR3 here is CASSILTGVQETQYF. CDR3 DNA: TGTGCCAGCAGTATCTTGACAGGGGTCCAAGAGACCCAGTACTTC.

The chain combines TRBV6-2 or TRBV6-3 with TRBJ2-1; weak D call: TRBD1 (6 bases). The germline V and J ends were trimmed by 2 bases and 3 bases, with 14 bases remaining between them. The CDR3 extends over 16 amino acids. Germline V gene sequence: CDR1 MNHEY, CDR2 SVGEGT. CDR3 in amino acids: CASSYAQGPNYNEQFF. The DNA of the CDR3 is TGTGCCAGCAGTTACGCACAGGGCCCCAACTACAATGAGCAGTTCTTC.

This clonotype was recorded a few times. The rearrangement uses TRBV20-1 and TRBJ2-2; TRBD2 agrees at 9 bases. The junction had 12 bases not matched to a gene; V was cut back by 6 bases and J by 7 bases. This CDR3 spans 15 amino acids. Germline loops: CDR1 DFQATT, CDR2 SNEGSKA (reference sequence). In nucleotides, the CDR3 is TGCAGTGCCCTTGGGACTAGCCGGTCGTACGGGGAGCTGTTTTTT. Translation: CSALGTSRSYGELFF.

The gene calls are TRBV18 and TRBJ2-3, with D tentatively TRBD1 (5 bases). The CDR3 extends over 15 amino acids. Trimming removed 3 bases at V and 3 bases at J, with 13 bases between. Looked up from germline, CDR1 is KGHSH and CDR2 is LQKENI. For the CDR3, the DNA is TGTGCCAGCTCACCCGACAGTCTGTCTACAGATACGCAGTATTTT. Translating gives CASSPDSLSTDTQYF.

This sequence joins TRBV29-1 and TRBJ2-7; 7 nucleotides match TRBD2. The CDR3 consists of 12 residues. V lost 7 bases to trimming and J lost 10 bases; unmatched junction nucleotides: 13. CDR1 and CDR2 from the germline V gene are SQVTM and ANQGSEA. CDR3 bases: TGCAGCGCTGATTCGACTAGCCGGGACCAGTACTTC. Amino acids: CSADSTSRDQYF.

The gene calls are TRBV3-1 and TRBJ2-1; 8 nucleotides align to TRBD2. V gave up 5 bases and J gave up 7 bases; unmatched junction bases: 16. CDR3 length: 17 amino acids. CDR1 and CDR2 (germline): LGHDT, YNNKEL (reference sequence). The CDR3 is CASSVELAELGFNEQFF. In DNA, the CDR3 is TGTGCCAGCAGCGTCGAACTAGCGGAGTTGGGCTTTAATGAGCAGTTCTTC.